This is a list of T cell receptor beta chains from one sample in a study of blood T cell repertoires in COVID-19. The assay was immunoSEQ multiplex PCR, and TCRdb's table has in-frame clones only and misses some. The sample lists 300,000 to 400,000 clones, more than 75% occurring once. The sequenced material came from PBMCs or T cells enriched from blood (not recorded which). The receptors derive from a woman under 30 who had recovered from COVID-19. The CDR3 runs from the conserved cysteine through the conserved F or W. Fields, in order: D gene, clone size, J gene, V gene, CDR3 DNA, CDR3 protein. D genes are given only for firm matches. Not all rows give a size; the values are once, few, many and, for expanded clones, a class.

NA | few | TRBJ2-2 | TRBV15 | TGTGCCACCAGCAGAGCGGAGGGCTTGAACACCGGGGAGCTGTTTTTT | CATSRAEGLNTGELFF
TRBD2 | NA | TRBJ2-3 | TRBV5-5 | TGTGCCAGCAGCTCTCCCGGGGGGGTATCCGATACGCAGTATTTT | CASSSPGGVSDTQYF
TRBD2 | once | TRBJ2-1 | TRBV19 | TGTGCCAGTAGGGTGCAAACGGGGGGCTCCTACAATGAGCAGTTCTTC | CASRVQTGGSYNEQFF
NA | NA | TRBJ2-7 | TRBV5-4 | TGTGCCAGCAGCTTGGGGGGGACGGGAGCCTACGAGCAGTACTTC | CASSLGGTGAYEQYF
TRBD1 | NA | TRBJ2-1 | TRBV3-1/TRBV3-2 | TGTGCCAGCAGCCAATCAGGGGGCTACAATGAGCAGTTCTTC | CASSQSGGYNEQFF
NA | NA | TRBJ2-4 | TRBV7-2 | TGTGCCAGCAGCTTCTCCTGGCTCTCTGGAAACATTCAGTACTTC | CASSFSWLSGNIQYF
NA | NA | TRBJ2-1 | TRBV15 | TGTGCCACCAGCGGAGACCTGGGGAGCGACTACAATGAGCAGTTCTTC | CATSGDLGSDYNEQFF
NA | few | TRBJ2-5 | TRBV30 | TGTGCCTGGACCACTGCCGTACAAGAGACCCAGTACTTC | CAWTTAVQETQYF
NA | NA | TRBJ1-5 | TRBV6-5 | TGTGCCAGCAGTTACTCGGTACAGGGTGGTTATACCCAGCATTTT | CASSYSVQGGYTQHF
TRBD2 | NA | TRBJ2-3 | TRBV2 | TGTGCCAGCAGTCGAGGACTAGCGGGGGGGCCGGCAGATACGCAGTATTTT | CASSRGLAGGPADTQYF
TRBD1 | NA | TRBJ2-1 | TRBV5-1 | TGCGCCAGCAGCTTGGAGGGGACAGACTACAATGAGCAGTTCTTC | CASSLEGTDYNEQFF
NA | NA | TRBJ1-6 | TRBV10-3 | TGTGCCATCAGTGAGCGAGGGAAGAATTCACCCCTCCACTTT | CAISERGKNSPLHF
NA | NA | TRBJ2-3 | TRBV27 | TGTGCCAGCAGTTTAATCAGGACAGATACGCAGTATTTT | CASSLIRTDTQYF
NA | NA | TRBJ2-1 | TRBV29-1 | TGCAGCGTTGAGGTGGCGGATGAGCAGTTCTTC | CSVEVADEQFF
NA | NA | TRBJ1-1 | TRBV3-1/TRBV3-2 | TGTGCCAGCAGCCAAGGGGCAGGGGTAGCAGCTTTCTTT | CASSQGAGVAAFF
TRBD2 | NA | TRBJ2-3 | TRBV5-6 | TGTGCCAGCAGCCAAAAAGTGGCGGGGGGGTCAGATACGCAGTATTTT | CASSQKVAGGSDTQYF
TRBD1 | NA | TRBJ2-1 | TRBV25-1 | TGTGCCAGCAGTGAAAACACCGGGACAGGGTTGACGGGTGAGCAGTTCTTC | CASSENTGTGLTGEQFF